This TCR beta chain was captured in a study of blood T cells in healthy people across ages. The study, taken as a whole, reports: Unsorted PBMC material precluded a definitive naive versus antigen-experienced comparison.

This clonotype was recorded at least ten times. Its antigen is unidentified. Using a J-beta primer mix together with a sample-barcoded 5' primer, a second PCR was run for about 7 to 12 cycles. One entry per CDR3 protein, called by TCRdb with MiXCR from the 5' RACE reads. This table holds over 550,000 distinct CDR3 sequences, approximately 30% found once. Extracted total RNA amounted to at least 5 micrograms for each sample. Germline CDR1 and CDR2: DFQATT and SNEGSKA (reference sequence). Trimming cost V 3 bases and J 14 bases, with 17 bases left between them. This CDR3 has 12 amino acids. The clonotype was recovered from a woman of 80 years or more in good health. The sample consisted of blood. The chain joins TRBV20-1 to TRBJ2-1; the D gene is possibly TRBD2 (5 bases). DNA for the CDR3: TGCAGTGCTAGTGGAGCGGCCCCCATCAAGTTCTTC. It is translated as CSASGAAPIKFF.